This T cell receptor beta chain was found in a study of T cells in localized non-small cell lung cancer. With respect to this clone: Its antigen is still unknown.

Only in-frame clones appear in the TCRdb table, and some are missing; sequencing was by immunoSEQ multiplex PCR. Here the sample spans thousands of clones, under 55% being singletons. The CDR3 runs 13 residues. Germline lookup yields CDR1 SGDLS and CDR2 YYNGEE. V lost 0 bases, J lost 5 bases, and 5 bases lay in between. Broader study findings: Researchers found a median around 58 of the top 100 tumor clones in adjacent lung.

The TCR sequence derives from a man between 40 and 69 years old with stage I lung adenocarcinoma. V is TRBV9 and J is TRBJ2-2; D uncertain. Sequences were derived from lymph node tissue, sampled before any cancer treatment. This CDR3 reads CASSVGDTGELFF. CDR3 bases: TGTGCCAGCAGCGTAGGTGATACCGGGGAGCTGTTTTTT.